Below, one T cell receptor beta chain is given with its context. This clone was seen once. Its specific antigen is unknown. Base qualities are not provided; no much larger clone lies one nucleotide away. TCRB CDR3 regions were amplified from about 2 ug genomic DNA, or all available DNA if less, using the immunoSEQ assay. The multiplex PCR employed 60 forward primers targeting TCR V beta segments and 13 reverse primers targeting J beta segments. To estimate reads per starting template, synthetic control templates were spiked into each sample at limiting dilution. Sequencing produced 87 bp reads on the Illumina HiSeq System. Turning to the authors' computational methods: PCR and sequencing errors were removed by merging closely related sequences with a nearest neighbor algorithm. TCR overlap was measured as the percentage of unique tumor TCR beta sequences also present in the same patient's peripheral blood. The clones in this table, taken by TCRdb from immuneACCESS, are in-frame only. Not every clone is retained; where verified, under half of the shortfall comes from an unresolved V gene, and the cause of the rest is unknown. Clone size and the V and J calls come from that table; the DNA yielded D and trimming. This sample gives some 46,000 clones in total; approximately 91% of them show up just once. Roughly 5% of the sample is taken by the ten largest.

V is cut back by 0 bases and J by 6 bases, with 3 bases in the junction unmatched. CDR1 and CDR2, per the germline V gene, are SGHRS and YFSETQ. Reading from cysteine to phenylalanine, the CDR3 counts 14 amino acids. Just CDR3 DNA is preserved here, 42 bases in frame from base 1. These data come from a study of glioma-infiltrating T cells after dendritic cell vaccination (dated by TCRdb to the mid-2010s). The study in broad terms: A cohort of roughly 15 glioblastoma patients from Phase I and II dendritic cell vaccination trials was included, of whom 9 were newly diagnosed and 6 had recurrent disease. The vaccine was prepared from monocyte-derived dendritic cells that were cultured for seven days with IL-4 and GM-CSF and then pulsed overnight with autologous tumor lysate. Patients received three intradermal dendritic cell vaccine injections at biweekly intervals in the arm below the axilla. Autologous tumor lysate-pulsed dendritic cell vaccination was administered to the patients between about 2003 and 2013. In glioblastoma patients vaccinated with dendritic cells, deep sequencing of TCR beta CDR3 regions served to measure the amount of tumor-infiltrating lymphocytes and to compare repertoires between tumor and blood. Survival after dendritic cell vaccination was correlated with TCR sequencing metrics, including TIL content and tumor-blood repertoire overlap.

Findings and caveats that apply to the study as a whole: Higher estimated pretreatment TIL content predicted longer time to progression and overall survival after dendritic cell vaccination. The cohort was small and heterogeneous, only a few patients had full blood and tumor sets, and even fewer had initial-recurrent tumor pairs. The three-group TCR overlap response model was characterized as speculative, and prospective validation of the model was stated to be required. TCR clonality showed no direct relationship with survival, which suggests that a diverse polyclonal response may matter.

In the paper's terms, the time point label means: after dendritic cell vaccination, including at tumor progression/relapse. To be selected, patients needed enough residual fresh-frozen tumor tissue and more than two years of available survival data. Although molecular status otherwise differed among the glioblastoma patients, no patient had an isocitrate dehydrogenase mutation. PBMC were collected before vaccination, two weeks after the third vaccination, and at tumor progression when it occurred. The Qiagen DNeasy Blood extraction Kit was used to extract genomic DNA. The receptor chain draws on TRBV5-1 and TRBJ1-2, with TRBD1 matching 9 junction bases. This sequence was found in a human donor with glioblastoma. The sample here was blood, taken after dendritic cell vaccination. CDR3 loop: CASSLGGQGHGYTF. The nucleotides are TGCGCCAGCAGCTTGGGGGGACAGGGCCATGGCTACACCTTC.